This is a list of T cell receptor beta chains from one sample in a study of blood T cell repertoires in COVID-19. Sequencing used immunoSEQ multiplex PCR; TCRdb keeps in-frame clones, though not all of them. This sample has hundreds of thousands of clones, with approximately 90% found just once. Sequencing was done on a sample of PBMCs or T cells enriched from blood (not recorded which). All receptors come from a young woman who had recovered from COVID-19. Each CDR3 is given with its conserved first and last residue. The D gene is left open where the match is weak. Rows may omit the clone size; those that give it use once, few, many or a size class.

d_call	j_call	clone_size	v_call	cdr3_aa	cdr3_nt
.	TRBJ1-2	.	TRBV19	CASSPSPGYWGYTF	TGTGCCAGTAGCCCCTCCCCGGGGTATTGGGGCTACACCTTC
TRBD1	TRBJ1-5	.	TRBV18	CASSPGTGGFREPQHF	TGTGCCAGCTCACCAGGGACAGGAGGGTTCCGGGAGCCCCAGCATTTT
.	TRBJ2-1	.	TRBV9	CASSVDSASTLEQFF	TGTGCCAGCAGCGTAGACTCGGCTAGCACTCTTGAGCAGTTCTTC
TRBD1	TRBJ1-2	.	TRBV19	CASSMAAGTGGYTF	TGTGCCAGTAGTATGGCGGCCGGGACAGGAGGCTACACCTTC
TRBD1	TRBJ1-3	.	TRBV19	CATNQGAPGNTIYF	TGTGCCACCAACCAGGGGGCCCCTGGAAACACCATATATTTT
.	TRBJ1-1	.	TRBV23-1	CASRLAGAHLTAFF	TGCGCCAGCAGGTTGGCGGGGGCGCATTTAACGGCTTTCTTT
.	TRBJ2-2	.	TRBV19	CASSIQWTGELFF	TGTGCCAGTAGTATACAGTGGACCGGGGAGCTGTTTTTT
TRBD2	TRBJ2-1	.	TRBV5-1	CASSRGLAGVESEQFF	TGCGCCAGCAGCCGGGGACTAGCGGGAGTAGAAAGTGAGCAGTTCTTC
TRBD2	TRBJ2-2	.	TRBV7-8	CASSPPGRADTGELFF	TGTGCCAGCAGCCCACCCGGGAGGGCGGACACCGGGGAGCTGTTTTTT
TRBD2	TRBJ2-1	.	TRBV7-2	CASSLELAGDEQFF	TGTGCCAGCAGCTTAGAACTAGCGGGGGATGAGCAGTTCTTC
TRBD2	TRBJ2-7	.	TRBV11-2	CASSLFLLREAYEQYF	TGTGCCAGCAGCTTATTTCTTCTGCGGGAGGCCTACGAGCAGTACTTC
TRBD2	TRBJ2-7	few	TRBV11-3	CASSFSGLAGYAEQYF	TGTGCCAGCAGCTTCTCCGGACTAGCGGGGTACGCCGAGCAGTACTTC
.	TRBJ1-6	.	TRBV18	CASSPNIGSGEWSPLHF	TGTGCCAGCTCGCCTAATATTGGTTCAGGGGAATGGTCACCCCTCCACTTT
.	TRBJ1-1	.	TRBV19	CASIPMGASTEAFF	TGTGCCAGTATCCCCATGGGGGCGTCCACTGAAGCTTTCTTT
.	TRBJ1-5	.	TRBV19	CASSGGQPQHF	TGTGCCAGCTCAGGAGGACAGCCCCAGCATTTT
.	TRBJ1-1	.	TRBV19	CASSWVRGNTEAFF	TGTGCCAGTAGTTGGGTCAGGGGGAACACTGAAGCTTTCTTT
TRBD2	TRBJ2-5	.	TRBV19	CASSSSGGKETQYF	TGTGCCAGTAGTTCCAGCGGGGGGAAAGAGACCCAGTACTTC
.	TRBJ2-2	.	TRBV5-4	CASSLGAPNTGELFF	TGTGCCAGCAGCTTAGGGGCGCCGAACACCGGGGAGCTGTTTTTT
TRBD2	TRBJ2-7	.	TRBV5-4	CASSPFGTSASYEQYF	TGTGCCAGCAGCCCCTTTGGGACTAGTGCCTCCTACGAGCAGTACTTC
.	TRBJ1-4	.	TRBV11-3	CASIGGVANEKLFF	TGTGCCAGCATAGGGGGAGTAGCTAATGAAAAACTGTTTTTT
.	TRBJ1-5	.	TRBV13	CASSLGRQPQHF	TGTGCCAGCAGCTTAGGTCGTCAGCCCCAGCATTTT
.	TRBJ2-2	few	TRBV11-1	CASSQGGELFF	TGTGCCAGCAGCCAGGGCGGGGAGCTGTTTTTT
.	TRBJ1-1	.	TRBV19	CASRTSLVTEAFF	TGTGCCAGTAGAACTTCGTTGGTTACTGAAGCTTTCTTT
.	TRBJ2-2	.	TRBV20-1	CSARQGSSLFF	TGCAGTGCTCGTCAGGGTAGCTCACTGTTTTTT
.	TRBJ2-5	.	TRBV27	CASSPDGPSGPQETQYF	TGTGCCAGCAGCCCCGATGGGCCCAGCGGGCCACAAGAGACCCAGTACTTC
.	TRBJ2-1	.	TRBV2	CASSEAEDESYNEQFF	TGTGCCAGCAGTGAAGCTGAAGATGAGTCCTACAATGAGCAGTTCTTC
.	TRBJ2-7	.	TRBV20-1	CSASQLAHEQYF	TGCAGTGCTAGTCAGCTAGCCCACGAGCAGTACTTC
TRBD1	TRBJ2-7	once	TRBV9	CASSPGQGSSYEQYF	TGTGCCAGCAGCCCGGGACAGGGAAGCTCCTACGAGCAGTACTTC
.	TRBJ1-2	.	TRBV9	CASSVDPGQLNYGYTF	TGTGCCAGCAGCGTAGATCCAGGACAGCTTAACTATGGCTACACCTTC
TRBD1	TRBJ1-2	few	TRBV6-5	CASRSGQGNYGYTF	TGTGCCAGCAGATCCGGACAGGGTAACTATGGCTACACCTTC
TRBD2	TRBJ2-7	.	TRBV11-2	CASSLVVAGGPMQYF	TGTGCCAGCAGCTTAGTGGTTGCGGGAGGGCCAATGCAGTACTTC
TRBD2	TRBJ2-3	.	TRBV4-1	CASSQGSGGRDTQYF	TGCGCCAGCAGCCAAGGCAGCGGGGGTAGAGATACGCAGTATTTT
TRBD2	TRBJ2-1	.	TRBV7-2	CASSLVPGGGDNEQFF	TGTGCCAGCAGCTTAGTCCCGGGGGGTGGGGACAATGAGCAGTTCTTC
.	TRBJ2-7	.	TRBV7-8	CASRSRQDPYEQYF	TGTGCCAGCAGATCCCGACAGGACCCCTACGAGCAGTACTTC
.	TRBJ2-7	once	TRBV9	CASSGTGTSYEQYF	TGTGCCAGCAGCGGTACAGGTACTTCCTACGAGCAGTACTTC
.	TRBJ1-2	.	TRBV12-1	CASSFAPGGNYGYTF	TGTGCCAGCAGCTTTGCACCAGGGGGGAACTATGGCTACACCTTC
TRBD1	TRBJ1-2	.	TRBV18	CASSPGQGEGGYTF	TGTGCCAGCTCCCCGGGACAGGGGGAAGGAGGCTACACCTTC
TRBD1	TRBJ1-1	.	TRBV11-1	CASRTGPMNTEAFF	TGTGCCAGCCGGACAGGCCCCATGAACACTGAAGCTTTCTTT
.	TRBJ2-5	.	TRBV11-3	CASSLGWTDRNQETQYF	TGTGCCAGCAGCTTAGGGTGGACTGACAGGAACCAAGAGACCCAGTACTTC
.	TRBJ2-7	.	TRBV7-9	CASRDLTGGPYEQYF	TGTGCCAGCAGAGATCTGACCGGGGGGCCCTACGAGCAGTACTTC
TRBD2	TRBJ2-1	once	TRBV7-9	CASSSAGTSGRDEQFF	TGTGCCAGCAGCTCCGCCGGGACTAGCGGGAGAGATGAGCAGTTCTTC
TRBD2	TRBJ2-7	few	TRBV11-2	CASSLVLAGAYEQYF	TGTGCCAGCAGCTTAGTCCTAGCGGGAGCCTACGAGCAGTACTTC
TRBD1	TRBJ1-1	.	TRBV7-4	CASSLPRAGQGNTEAFF	TGTGCCAGCAGCTTACCCCGCGCAGGACAGGGGAACACTGAAGCTTTCTTT
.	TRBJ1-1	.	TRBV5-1	CASSLRGNTEAFF	TGCGCCAGCAGCTTGCGGGGGAACACTGAAGCTTTCTTT
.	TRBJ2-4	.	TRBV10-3	CAISEGQLAKNIQYF	TGTGCCATCAGTGAGGGACAGTTAGCCAAAAACATTCAGTACTTC
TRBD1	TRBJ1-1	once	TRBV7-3	CASSLWGTVEAFF	TGTGCCAGCAGCTTATGGGGGACAGTTGAAGCTTTCTTT
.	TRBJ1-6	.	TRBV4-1	CASSAPGGSPLHF	TGCGCCAGCAGCGCTCCCGGGGGTTCACCCCTCCACTTT
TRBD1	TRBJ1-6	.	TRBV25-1	CASGGDRPLKDSPLHF	TGTGCCAGCGGAGGGGACAGGCCCCTAAAGGATTCACCCCTCCACTTT
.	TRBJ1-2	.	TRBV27	CASGRDDYGYTF	TGTGCCAGCGGGCGGGACGACTATGGCTACACCTTC
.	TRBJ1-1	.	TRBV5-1	CASSLGQTNTEAFF	TGCGCCAGCAGCTTGGGACAAACGAACACTGAAGCTTTCTTT